The 14 T cell receptor beta chains presented below share a single source sample, sequenced in a study of blood T cell repertoires in COVID-19. Libraries were prepared by immunoSEQ multiplex PCR; TCRdb keeps only in-frame clonotypes and omits some of them. The table has under 95,000 clones, roughly nine tenths seen once; the top ten hold 2% to 3%. What was sequenced was peripheral blood. Receptors were obtained from a man aged 45-60 years with COVID-19, enrolled during active disease.

This clone showed up just once. The chain carries TRBV28 and TRBJ2-7; D is ambiguous. The CDR3 has 12 residues. Germline values: CDR1 MDHEN, CDR2 SYDVKM. V lost 2 bases and J lost 3, with 5 bases in between. The CDR3 nucleotides are TGTGCCAGCAGTTTAGCGAGCTACGAGCAGTACTTC. Amino acids: CASSLASYEQYF.

V is TRBV28 and J is TRBJ2-7; D remains unclear. This CDR3 contains 13 residues. Germline loops: CDR1 MDHEN, CDR2 SYDVKM. V lost 3 bases and J 6 bases, leaving 12 bases between the germline ends. The CDR3 here is CASSLLGALEQYF. In DNA, the CDR3 is TGTGCCAGCAGTTTGCTCGGAGCTCTCGAGCAGTACTTC.

This rearrangement joins TRBV10-3 to TRBJ2-1; 7 nucleotides align to TRBD2. CDR1 ENHRY and CDR2 SYGVKD come from the germline V gene. J was trimmed by 9 bases and V by 0 bases; bases with no gene match: 8. The CDR3 has 15 amino acids. The CDR3: CAISESFISSGEQFF. CDR3 nucleotide sequence: TGTGCCATCAGTGAGTCTTTCATCTCTAGCGGTGAGCAGTTCTTC.

The CDR3 DNA reads as TGTGCCACCAGTGATTGGACTAGCGGCACAGATACGCAGTATTTT. Translated, it gives CATSDWTSGTDTQYF. The rearrangement uses TRBV24-1 and TRBJ2-3, with 9 bases fitting TRBD2. J lost 1 base, V lost 2 bases, and 0 bases had no gene match. Per the germline V gene, CDR1 is KGHDR and CDR2 is SFDVKD. This CDR3 has 15 residues.

The CDR3: CASSAQLNTEAFF. Here the CDR3 DNA reads TGTGCCAGCAGTGCCCAGTTGAACACTGAAGCTTTCTTT. The rearrangement links TRBV6-4 to TRBJ1-1; D remains ambiguous. CDR1 and CDR2 (germline): MRHNA, SNTAGT. There are 13 residues in the CDR3. V was clipped by 4 bases and J by 0 bases, with 6 bases between them.

The J gene is TRBJ1-1, the V gene TRBV19; 7 bases match TRBD1. This CDR3 has 15 amino acids. V shed 3 bases and J 0 bases; nucleotides not matched to a gene: 4. The germline gives CDR1 LNHDA, CDR2 SQIVND (reference sequence). The CDR3 here is CASSMDTGVNTEAFF. CDR3 sequence (DNA): TGTGCCAGTAGTATGGATACAGGGGTGAACACTGAAGCTTTCTTT.

The rearrangement joins TRBV28 to TRBJ2-1, with D possibly TRBD2 on 5 matching bases. Germline CDR1 reads MDHEN; CDR2 reads SYDVKM. CDR3 length: 15 amino acids. V was cut by 7 bases and J by 4 bases, with 17 bases left in between. The CDR3, as DNA: TGTGCCAGCACCCCGGAGAGGGCACCTTACAATGAGCAGTTCTTC. Residues: CASTPERAPYNEQFF.

This chain joins TRBV29-1 and TRBJ1-2; the D gene is possibly TRBD1 (6 bases). This CDR3 is 14 amino acids long. V dropped 3 bases and J dropped 5 bases, with 16 bases sitting between them. Germline V gene data show CDR1 as SQVTM and CDR2 as ANQGSEA. The CDR3 nucleotides read TGCAGCGTTGATGGGCCAGGGGCCGGGTATGGCTACACCTTC. This encodes CSVDGPGAGYGYTF.

This clone was observed a handful of times. This CDR3 is also generated by other DNA sequences in the sample. V and J are TRBV4-2 and TRBJ2-2; 7 bases fit TRBD2. V lost 0 bases, J lost 2 bases, and 6 bases stayed unmatched. The CDR3 totals 17 residues. Germline CDR1 reads LGHNA; CDR2 reads YNFKEQ. The CDR3 loop reads CASSQDLLAANTGELFF. The CDR3 region has the DNA TGTGCCAGCAGCCAAGATTTGCTAGCGGCTAACACCGGGGAGCTGTTTTTT.

The V gene is TRBV24-1, the J gene TRBJ2-3; 8 positions match TRBD2. The germline gives CDR1 KGHDR, CDR2 SFDVKD. Trimming removed 9 bases from V and 1 base from J; junction bases left unmatched: 14. The CDR3 sequence is 17 residues long. DNA for the CDR3: TGTGCCACCGGGGGTGCAACGGGAGGGTCTCGCACAGATACGCAGTATTTT. Protein: CATGGATGGSRTDTQYF.

This clone was picked up a small number of times. The J gene is TRBJ1-1, the V gene TRBV19, with a weak D call TRBD1 (6 bases). CDR1 LNHDA and CDR2 SQIVND come from the germline V gene (reference sequence). The CDR3 totals 14 residues. With 5 bases removed from V and 1 base from J, the gap between germline ends came to 11 bases. The CDR3 loop is CASSGRDTNTEAFF. CDR3 coding DNA: TGTGCCAGTAGTGGAAGGGACACGAACACTGAAGCTTTCTTT.

The V and J genes are TRBV30 and TRBJ1-2; TRBD1 is a possible D gene (5 bases). Germline V gene lookup returns CDR1 GTSNPN and CDR2 SVGIG (reference sequence). V was clipped by 2 bases and J by 4 bases, with 17 bases between them. There are 15 residues in the CDR3. CDR3 bases: TGTGCCTGGAGTATCCATTTTGACAGCATCTATGGCTACACCTTC. Translation: CAWSIHFDSIYGYTF.

V gene TRBV12-3 or TRBV12-4 combines with J gene TRBJ2-7; D call uncertain. Trimming removed 4 bases from V and 4 bases from J, with 5 bases in between. The CDR3 totals 11 residues. This chain's CDR3 is CASSSLYEQYF. The CDR3 bases are TGTGCCAGCAGTTCCTTATACGAGCAGTACTTC.

The chain recombines TRBV12-5 with TRBJ2-5; 8 bases are shared with TRBD1. Per the germline V gene, CDR1 is LGHNT and CDR2 is FRNRAP. This CDR3 contains 14 residues. V was clipped by 6 bases and J by 5 bases; unmatched bases: 8. The CDR3 region is CASGPGTGGETQYF. CDR3 DNA: TGTGCTAGTGGGCCCGGGACAGGAGGGGAGACCCAGTACTTC.